A selection of T cell receptor beta chains follows, all from one sample in a study of blood T cell repertoires in COVID-19. The data were produced by immunoSEQ multiplex PCR, yet TCRdb's version contains in-frame clones alone and is incomplete. The top ten clones hold 10% to 13% of a sample with around 15,000 clones, approximately 90% of them seen once. Sample: peripheral blood. These receptor sequences come from a man at least 80 years old with acute or convalescent COVID-19. The CDR3 runs from the conserved cysteine through the conserved F or W. The D gene is left open where the match is weak. The size field is filled for only some rows; it gives once, few, many or a size class.

j_call v_call clone_size d_call cdr3_aa cdr3_nt
TRBJ2-3 TRBV10-2 NA NA CASRGTRGTDTQYF TGCGCCAGCCGAGGAACTAGAGGCACAGATACGCAGTATTTT
TRBJ2-1 TRBV10-1 NA NA CASSTGLNNEQFF TGCGCCAGCAGTACCGGACTTAACAATGAGCAGTTCTTC
TRBJ1-5 TRBV28 NA NA CASNLGGFNQPQHF TGTGCCAGCAACCTAGGGGGTTTCAATCAGCCCCAGCATTTT
TRBJ1-5 TRBV2 NA TRBD1 CASQGARSNQPQHF TGTGCCAGCCAGGGGGCGCGGAGCAATCAGCCCCAGCATTTT
TRBJ2-1 TRBV29-1 once TRBD2 CSVARRLAGDNEQFF TGCAGCGTTGCCCGTAGGCTAGCGGGAGACAATGAGCAGTTCTTC
TRBJ1-1 TRBV14 NA NA CASSLGPNTEAFF TGTGCCAGCAGCCTTGGCCCGAACACTGAAGCTTTCTTT
TRBJ1-2 TRBV2 NA TRBD1 CASSERGPRTGSGYTF TGTGCCAGCAGTGAAAGGGGTCCGAGGACAGGGAGTGGCTACACCTTC
TRBJ1-6 TRBV18 NA NA CASSPPSQGRTSPLHF TGTGCCAGCTCACCACCGTCGCAGGGGCGAACTTCACCCCTCCACTTT
TRBJ2-5 TRBV2 NA TRBD2 CASGPLGRKGREYF TGTGCCAGCGGCCCACTCGGCAGGAAGGGGAGGGAGTACTTC
TRBJ2-1 TRBV28 NA NA CASSLFRETGEQFF TGTGCCAGCAGTTTGTTCCGGGAGACGGGTGAGCAGTTCTTC
TRBJ2-3 TRBV9 NA NA CASSVGGSPTDTQYF TGTGCCAGCAGCGTAGGAGGATCCCCCACAGATACGCAGTATTTT
TRBJ2-2 TRBV6-6 NA NA CASRPGSPGELFF TGTGCCAGCAGGCCCGGGAGTCCCGGGGAGCTGTTTTTT
TRBJ2-1 TRBV4-1 NA TRBD1 CASSAPGTGDNEQFF TGCGCCAGCAGCGCGCCCGGGACAGGGGACAATGAGCAGTTCTTC
TRBJ2-3 TRBV5-1 NA NA CASSLVGPPGGDTQYF TGCGCCAGCAGCTTGGTGGGACCACCCGGGGGAGATACGCAGTATTTT
TRBJ1-5 TRBV6-1 NA TRBD1 CASSEGDNRGAGNQPQHF TGTGCCAGCAGTGAAGGGGATAACAGGGGGGCGGGCAATCAGCCCCAGCATTTT
TRBJ1-2 TRBV19 NA NA CASSNRDYGYTF TGTGCCAGTAGCAACAGGGACTATGGCTACACCTTC
TRBJ1-1 TRBV9 NA TRBD1 CASSEGQAVNTEAFF TGTGCCAGCAGCGAAGGACAGGCGGTGAACACTGAAGCTTTCTTT
TRBJ1-2 TRBV27 once NA CASSLRGGKGYTF TGTGCCAGCAGTTTAAGAGGAGGGAAAGGCTACACCTTC
TRBJ1-3 TRBV5-6 NA NA CASSLDSISGNTIYF TGTGCCAGCAGCTTAGACAGCATCTCTGGAAACACCATATATTTT
TRBJ1-1 TRBV5-8 once TRBD1 CASSLDRGSRGNTEAFF TGTGCCAGCAGCTTGGACAGGGGCTCCAGGGGGAACACTGAAGCTTTCTTT
TRBJ2-3 TRBV5-1 NA NA CASRKTRSPPDTQYF TGCGCCAGCAGGAAGACTAGATCCCCCCCAGATACGCAGTATTTT
TRBJ2-5 TRBV5-6 NA NA CASSLKAGQETQYF TGTGCCAGCAGCTTGAAAGCGGGTCAAGAGACCCAGTACTTC
TRBJ2-5 TRBV3-1/TRBV3-2 NA NA CASSQVDPGQETQYF TGTGCCAGCAGCCAAGTTGATCCAGGACAAGAGACCCAGTACTTC
TRBJ2-5 TRBV7-9 NA TRBD2 CASSLTTSGGETQYF TGTGCCAGCAGCTTGACGACTAGCGGGGGAGAGACCCAGTACTTC
TRBJ1-1 TRBV2 NA TRBD1 CASSGQGAGDTEAFF TGTGCCAGCAGTGGACAGGGGGCAGGGGACACTGAAGCTTTCTTT
TRBJ1-2 TRBV3-1/TRBV3-2 once TRBD1 CASSQTGGYGYTF TGTGCCAGCAGCCAGACAGGGGGCTATGGCTACACCTTC
TRBJ1-2 TRBV7-9 NA TRBD1 CASSLQTGNHGYTF TGTGCCAGCAGCCTACAGACAGGGAATCATGGCTACACCTTC
TRBJ2-1 TRBV18 NA NA CASSPPSRGGDEQFF TGTGCCAGCTCGCCGCCATCCAGGGGCGGAGATGAGCAGTTCTTC
TRBJ1-5 TRBV4-1 NA NA CASSQVSGKRHF TGCGCCAGCAGCCAAGTATCGGGAAAACGGCATTTT
TRBJ1-2 TRBV6-5 NA TRBD1 CASSRDRGGYGYTF TGTGCCAGCAGTCGTGACAGGGGAGGGTACGGCTACACCTTC
TRBJ1-1 TRBV19 NA NA CASSRARQNTEAFF TGTGCCAGTAGTAGAGCCAGGCAGAACACTGAAGCTTTCTTT
TRBJ1-1 TRBV29-1 NA NA CSVLRGQGNTEAFF TGCAGCGTTTTGCGGGGCCAAGGGAACACTGAAGCTTTCTTT
TRBJ2-1 TRBV24-1 NA TRBD1 CATSEGQPYNEQFF TGTGCCACCAGTGAGGGACAGCCATACAATGAGCAGTTCTTC
TRBJ1-4 TRBV5-1 NA NA CASSLFNPSTDEKLFF TGCGCCAGCAGCTTGTTTAACCCCTCCACAGATGAAAAACTGTTTTTT
TRBJ2-1 TRBV29-1 NA NA CSVEFLLGQNYNEQFF TGCAGCGTTGAATTTTTACTTGGGCAAAATTACAATGAGCAGTTCTTC
TRBJ1-1 TRBV2 NA NA CASREQKMNTEAFF TGTGCCAGCAGAGAACAGAAAATGAACACTGAAGCTTTCTTT
TRBJ2-7 TRBV19 NA NA CASSKDSYSYEQYF TGTGCCAGTAGTAAGGACAGCTACTCCTACGAGCAGTACTTC
TRBJ2-3 TRBV5-1 once TRBD1 CASRDPGQGFSAQYF TGCGCCAGCAGGGATCCGGGACAGGGGTTTTCGGCGCAGTATTTT
TRBJ2-7 TRBV2 NA TRBD2 CASSPRGGESTYEQYF TGTGCCAGCAGCCCTCGGGGGGGGGAGTCGACCTACGAGCAGTACTTC
TRBJ2-2 TRBV19 NA NA CACSQGYTGELFF TGTGCCTGTTCCCAGGGGTACACCGGGGAGCTGTTTTTT
TRBJ2-1 TRBV7-3 NA TRBD2 CASSLTASGNPSYNEQFF TGTGCCAGCAGCTTAACCGCTAGCGGTAACCCCTCCTACAATGAGCAGTTCTTC
TRBJ2-3 TRBV5-6 NA NA CASSFLLADTQYF TGTGCCAGCAGCTTCCTTTTAGCAGATACGCAGTATTTT
TRBJ2-7 TRBV30 NA TRBD1 CAWSGGDSSYEQYF TGTGCCTGGAGTGGAGGGGACAGCTCCTACGAGCAGTACTTC
TRBJ1-2 TRBV3-1/TRBV3-2 NA NA CASSSTSLGNYGYTF TGTGCCAGCAGCAGTACATCTTTGGGCAACTATGGCTACACCTTC